The 10 T cell receptor beta chains below were found in one sample sequenced in a study of T cell responses to AZD1222 COVID-19 vaccine. Sequenced by immunoSEQ multiplex PCR; TCRdb stores in-frame clones only, minus some. Among 45,000 to 55,000 clones listed, approximately 79% were seen once. Sequenced here: peripheral blood, sampled on day 0 of AZD1222 vaccination. These receptors were obtained from an adult in good health.

This clone was recorded only once. CDR3 sequence reads: CATRGGVHEQYF. The CDR3 DNA sequence: TGTGCCACCAGGGGGGGGGTACACGAGCAGTACTTC. The V call is TRBV27, the J call TRBJ2-7; D is perhaps TRBD1 or TRBD2 (7 bases each). The CDR3 consists of 12 residues. Trimming removed 10 bases at V and 5 bases at J, with 15 bases between. Germline V gives CDR1 MNHEY, CDR2 SMNVEV (reference sequence).

The chain links TRBV19 to TRBJ1-4; D is ambiguous. The germline V gene has CDR1 LNHDA and CDR2 SQIVND (reference sequence). CDR3 length: 14 residues. With 5 bases removed from V and 8 bases from J, the gap between germline ends came to 15 bases. CDR3 nucleotides: TGTGCCAGTAGTCCCTCCCACGTAGGGGAAAAACTGTTTTTT. It encodes CASSPSHVGEKLFF. Supplemented by reference TRBV19 and TRBJ1-4, the full variable domain reads DGGITQSPKYLFRKEGQNVTLSCEQNLNHDAMYWYRQDPGQGLRLIYYSQIVNDFQKGDIAEGYSVSREKKESFPLTVTSAQKNPTAFYLCASSPSHVGEKLFFGSGTQLSVL.

The chain employs TRBV19 and TRBJ2-3; 7 bases line up with TRBD2. Germline-derived CDR1 and CDR2 are LNHDA and SQIVND (reference sequence). V dropped 7 bases and J dropped 2; count of bases not matched to a gene: 6. The CDR3 runs to 14 residues. The CDR3 region has the DNA TGTGCCAGTACTATCAGCGGGGTCACAGATACGCAGTATTTT. It yields the protein CASTISGVTDTQYF.

The J gene is TRBJ1-2, the V gene TRBV6-2 or TRBV6-3; the D is unclear. The V gene lost 2 bases and the J gene lost 0 bases, with 10 bases spanning the gap. CDR3 size: 15 residues. Germline V gene lookup returns CDR1 MNHEY and CDR2 SVGEGT. The CDR3 spells CASSYGVPTNYGYTF. Here the CDR3 DNA reads TGTGCCAGCAGTTACGGGGTGCCGACTAACTATGGCTACACCTTC.

The chain recombines TRBV5-3 with TRBJ1-1; 7 bases are shared with TRBD1. TRBV5-3 is recorded as an ORF, its role being uncertain. The length of the CDR3 is 17 residues. V trimming: 0 bases; J trimming: 2 bases; junction bases outside the gene matches: 10. The CDR3 bases are TGTGCCAGAAGCTTGGTCCCGACGGACAGGCCCAACACTGAAGCTTTCTTT. This gives the protein CARSLVPTDRPNTEAFF.

The chain uses TRBV7-2 and TRBJ2-1, with D unresolved. Germline V gene data show CDR1 as SGHTA and CDR2 as FQGNSA. This CDR3 has 14 residues. V gave up 2 bases and J gave up 1 base, with 6 bases separating them. The CDR3 spells CASSLTTSYNEQFF. CDR3 in DNA: TGTGCCAGCAGCTTAACAACTTCCTACAATGAGCAGTTCTTC.

The chain links TRBV5-1 to TRBJ1-1; 7 nucleotides align to TRBD1. Losses at the gene ends were 4 bases for V and 7 bases for J; bases not matched to a gene: 7. Germline V CDR1 and CDR2: SGHRS, YFSETQ. The CDR3 contains 13 residues. CDR3 residues: CASSVEGAVEAFF. CDR3 nucleotide sequence: TGCGCCAGCAGCGTAGAGGGGGCTGTTGAAGCTTTCTTT.

The gene calls are TRBV5-4 and TRBJ1-2; TRBD1 matches 7 bases. CDR3 length: 14 amino acids. Germline CDR1 SGHNT, CDR2 YYREEE (reference sequence). Losses at the gene ends were 6 bases for V and 7 bases for J; bases not matched to a gene: 12. CDR3 sequence: CASTDGQVKRGYTF. The CDR3 DNA is TGTGCCAGCACCGATGGACAGGTCAAGCGTGGCTACACCTTC.

The genes are TRBV11-2 and TRBJ1-6; D not certain. Deletions cut 1 base from V and 5 bases from J, with 9 bases between. The germline V gene has CDR1 SGHAT and CDR2 FQNNGV. This CDR3 spans 15 amino acids. Here the CDR3 reads CASSLGVRNNSPLHF. The CDR3 DNA is TGTGCCAGCAGCTTAGGTGTCCGTAATAATTCACCCCTCCACTTT.

Concerning this clone itself: An end of the junction does not agree with germline; a read error may underlie this. The chain combines TRBV3-1 (or the pseudogene TRBV3-2) with TRBJ1-3; a weak D match, TRBD1 (5 bases). The CDR3 spans 11 residues. The germline V gene has CDR1 LGHDT and CDR2 YNNKEL (reference sequence). The DNA of the CDR3 is TGTGCCAGCAGCCTTTCGGGACGCCTGCTTTTT. As protein: CASSLSGRLLF.